This TCR beta chain was observed in a study of human T cells and chemical hapten exposure. Note on this clonotype: The target antigen is unknown.

Time point reported: patch test 1, 2 weeks after DPC sensitization. Regarding treatment: therapeutic diphenylcyclopropenone sensitization with weekly scalp DPC. Patients had alopecia, were aged 18 to 70, and were not pregnant. Per germline, CDR1 MNHNS and CDR2 SASEGT. Trimming at V came to 1 base and at J to 8 bases, leaving 2 bases not matched to a gene. This CDR3 contains 14 residues. Study-level points and caveats: With DPC sensitization, TCRs exceeding 1 in 1000 frequency showed no change. Against controls, expanded TCRs gave rise to significantly more large CDR3 similarity clusters.

Original processing notes: Per sample, the median was 95,638 TCRs, with values from 23,224 to 690,600. MiXCR, run by TCRdb on the RACE reads, gives a single entry per CDR3 protein. TCRdb, not the authors, supplied the V and J calls. The table includes some 91,000 distinct CDR3 sequences, 12% detected once. The sample was whole blood, taken in connection with sensitization to the hapten diphenylcyclopropenone (DPC). The sequence was obtained from a woman in her forties with alopecia areata. Some clones in this sample may be carry-over from other donors' samples. The chain joins TRBV6-1 to TRBJ2-1, with TRBD1 matching over 10 bases. CDR3: CASSEGDRGDEQFF. DNA of the CDR3: TGTGCCAGCAGTGAAGGGGACAGGGGCGATGAGCAGTTCTTC.